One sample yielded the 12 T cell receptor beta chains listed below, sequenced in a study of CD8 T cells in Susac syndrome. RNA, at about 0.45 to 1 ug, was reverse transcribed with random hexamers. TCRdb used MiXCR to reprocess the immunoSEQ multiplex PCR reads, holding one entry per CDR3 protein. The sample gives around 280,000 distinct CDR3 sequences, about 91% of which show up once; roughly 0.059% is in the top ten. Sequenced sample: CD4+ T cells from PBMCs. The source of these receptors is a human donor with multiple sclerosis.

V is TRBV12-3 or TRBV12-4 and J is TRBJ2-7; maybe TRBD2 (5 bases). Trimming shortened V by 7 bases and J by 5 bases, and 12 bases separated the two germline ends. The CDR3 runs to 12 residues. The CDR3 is CASTLEGHEQYF. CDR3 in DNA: TGTGCCAGCACTCTCGAGGGCCACGAGCAGTACTTC.

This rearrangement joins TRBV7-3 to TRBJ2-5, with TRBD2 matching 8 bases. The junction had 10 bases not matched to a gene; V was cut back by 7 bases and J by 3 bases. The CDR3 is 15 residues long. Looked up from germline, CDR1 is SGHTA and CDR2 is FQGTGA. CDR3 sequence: CASTLPGGGKETQYF. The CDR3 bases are TGTGCCAGCACCCTACCGGGAGGGGGTAAAGAGACCCAGTACTTC. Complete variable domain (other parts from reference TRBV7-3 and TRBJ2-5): GAGVSQTPSNKVTEKGKYVELRCDPISGHTALYWYRQSLGQGPEFLIYFQGTGAADDSGLPNDRFFAVRPEGSVSTLKIQRTERGDSAVYLCASTLPGGGKETQYFGPGTRLLVL.

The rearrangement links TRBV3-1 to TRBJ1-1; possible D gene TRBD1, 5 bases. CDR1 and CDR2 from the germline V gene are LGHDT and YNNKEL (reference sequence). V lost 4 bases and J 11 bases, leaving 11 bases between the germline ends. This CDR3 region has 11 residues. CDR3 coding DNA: TGTGCCAGCAGCCTGGGGGTGTATGCTTTCTTT. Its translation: CASSLGVYAFF.

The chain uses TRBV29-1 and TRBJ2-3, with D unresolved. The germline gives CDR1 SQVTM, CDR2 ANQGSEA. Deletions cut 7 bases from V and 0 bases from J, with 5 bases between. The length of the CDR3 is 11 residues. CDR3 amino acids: CSAASTDTQYF. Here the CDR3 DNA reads TGCAGCGCAGCGAGCACAGATACGCAGTATTTT.

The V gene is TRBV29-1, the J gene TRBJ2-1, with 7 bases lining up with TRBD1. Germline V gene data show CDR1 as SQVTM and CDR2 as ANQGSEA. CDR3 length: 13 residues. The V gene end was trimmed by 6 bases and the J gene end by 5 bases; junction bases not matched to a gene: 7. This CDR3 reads CSVARDRNNEQFF. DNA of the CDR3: TGCAGCGTCGCACGGGACAGAAACAATGAGCAGTTCTTC.

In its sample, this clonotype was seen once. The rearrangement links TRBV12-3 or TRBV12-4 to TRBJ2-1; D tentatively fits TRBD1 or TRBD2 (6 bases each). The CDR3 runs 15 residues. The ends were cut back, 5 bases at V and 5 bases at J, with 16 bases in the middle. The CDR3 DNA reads TGTGCCAGCAGTGAGGTCGGGGGACAACACAATGAGCAGTTCTTC. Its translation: CASSEVGGQHNEQFF.

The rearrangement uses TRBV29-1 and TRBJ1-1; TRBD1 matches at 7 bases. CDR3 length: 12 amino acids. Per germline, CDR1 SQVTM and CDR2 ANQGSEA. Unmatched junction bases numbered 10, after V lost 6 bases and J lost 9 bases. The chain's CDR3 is CSVATTGEQAFF. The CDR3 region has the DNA TGCAGCGTCGCAACTACAGGGGAGCAAGCTTTCTTT. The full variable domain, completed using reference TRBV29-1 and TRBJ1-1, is SAVISQKPSRDICQRGTSLTIQCQVDSQVTMMFWYRQQPGQSLTLIATANQGSEATYESGFVIDKFPISRPNLTFSTLTVSNMSPEDSSIYLCSVATTGEQAFFGQGTRLTVV.

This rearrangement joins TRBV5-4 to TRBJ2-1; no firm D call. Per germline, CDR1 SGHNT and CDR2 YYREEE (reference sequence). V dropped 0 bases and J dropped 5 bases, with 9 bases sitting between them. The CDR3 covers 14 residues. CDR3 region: CASSLALADNEQFF. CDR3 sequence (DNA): TGTGCCAGCAGCTTGGCACTGGCCGACAATGAGCAGTTCTTC.

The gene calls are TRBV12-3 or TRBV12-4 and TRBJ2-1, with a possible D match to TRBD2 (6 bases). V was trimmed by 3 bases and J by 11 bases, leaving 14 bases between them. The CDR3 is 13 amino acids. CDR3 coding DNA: TGTGCCAGCAGTTTTGTGGGTGCGGGACAGCAGTTCTTC. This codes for CASSFVGAGQQFF.

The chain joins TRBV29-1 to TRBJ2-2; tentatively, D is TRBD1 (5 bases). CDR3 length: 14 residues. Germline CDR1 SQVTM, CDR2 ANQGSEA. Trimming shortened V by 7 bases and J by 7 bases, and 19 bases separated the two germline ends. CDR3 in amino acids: CSALMGLGDGELFF. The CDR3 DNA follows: TGCAGCGCCTTGATGGGGCTTGGGGACGGGGAGCTGTTTTTT.

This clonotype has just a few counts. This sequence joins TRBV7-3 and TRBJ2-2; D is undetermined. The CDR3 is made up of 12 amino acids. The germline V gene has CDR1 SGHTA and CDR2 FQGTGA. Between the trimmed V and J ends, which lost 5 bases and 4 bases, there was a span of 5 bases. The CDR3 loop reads CASSPTTGELFF. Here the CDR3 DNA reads TGTGCCAGCAGCCCCACCACCGGGGAGCTGTTTTTT.

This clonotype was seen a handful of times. This CDR3 reads CASSPGWNTEAFF. CDR3 nucleotide sequence: TGCGCCAGCAGTCCCGGATGGAACACTGAAGCTTTCTTT. This chain uses TRBV5-1 with TRBJ1-1; D not resolved. V was pared by 5 bases and J by 1 base, with 9 bases between. This CDR3 has 13 residues. CDR1 and CDR2 from the germline V gene are SGHRS and YFSETQ. The full variable domain, with the rest looked up from reference TRBV5-1 and TRBJ1-1, is KAGVTQTPRYLIKTRGQQVTLSCSPISGHRSVSWYQQTPGQGLQFLFEYFSETQRNKGNFPGRFSGRQFSNSRSEMNVSTLELGDSALYLCASSPGWNTEAFFGQGTRLTVV.